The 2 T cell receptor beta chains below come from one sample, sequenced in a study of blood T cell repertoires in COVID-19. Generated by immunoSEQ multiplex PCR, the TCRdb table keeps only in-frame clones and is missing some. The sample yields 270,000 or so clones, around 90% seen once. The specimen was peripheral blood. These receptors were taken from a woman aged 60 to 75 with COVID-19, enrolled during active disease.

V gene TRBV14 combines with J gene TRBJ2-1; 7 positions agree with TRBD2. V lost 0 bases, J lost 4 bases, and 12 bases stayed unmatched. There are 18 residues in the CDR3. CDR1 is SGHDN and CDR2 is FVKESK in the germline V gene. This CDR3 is CASSQDFPSGRKYNEQFF. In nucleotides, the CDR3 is TGTGCCAGCAGCCAAGATTTCCCTAGCGGAAGAAAATACAATGAGCAGTTCTTC.

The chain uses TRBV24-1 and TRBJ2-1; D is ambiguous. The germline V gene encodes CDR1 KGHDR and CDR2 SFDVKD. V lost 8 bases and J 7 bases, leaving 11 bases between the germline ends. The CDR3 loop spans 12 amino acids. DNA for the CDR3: TGTGCCACCACCAGTTCCTCGAATGAGCAGTTCTTC. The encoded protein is CATTSSSNEQFF.